The 10 T cell receptor beta chains reported below all come from one sample, sequenced in a study of CD4 and CD8 cells across lung adenocarcinoma regions (dated by TCRdb to between 2018 and 2020). Library preparation used PCR. TCRdb names HiSeq X Ten as the instrument used. TCRdb ran its own pipeline on the public reads, namely fastp trimming at Q25 and MiXCR clone calling, and kept in-frame beta chains. Entries are consolidated by CDR3 protein sequence, retaining the most common genes and DNA. The sample records about 7,700 distinct CDR3 sequences, around 43% of which are singletons. 30% of the sample belongs to the ten largest clones. The sequenced sample consisted of CD4+ T cells from the margin of a lung tumor. The sample's cell subset or site, from its label and the paper: tumor margin region. The receptors come from a male donor with lung adenocarcinoma. The CD4 and CD8 labels of this study may be unreliable.

In the case of this clonotype: This may arise from a read error, as a much more abundant clone is one base away. V is TRBV6-5 and J is TRBJ1-5; possible D gene TRBD1, 5 bases. Germline lookup yields CDR1 MNHEY and CDR2 SVGAGI. The CDR3 is 16 amino acids. The chain's CDR3 is CASSSLSGGWNQPHHF. The CDR3 coding sequence is TGTGCCAGCAGTTCCCTTTCGGGGGGATGGAATCAGCCCCACCATTTT.

The chain couples TRBV10-3 to TRBJ2-1, with no clear D. The end of the DNA aligns better with TRBJ2-5, so the J call may be wrong. The CDR3 runs 14 residues. The germline CDR1 and CDR2 sequences are ENHRY and SYGVKD. CDR3 loop: CAGIGRRDTETQYF. CDR3 bases: TGTGCGGGGATCGGGCGCCGCGACACAGAGACCCAGTACTTC.

Turning to this clonotype: Relative to the germline gene, one junction end is altered; a read error may explain this. The V gene is TRBV24-1, the J gene TRBJ2-4, with 7 bases identical to TRBD1. Germline CDR1 and CDR2: KGHDR and SFDVKD. This CDR3 is 15 amino acids long. The CDR3 sequence: CATSDSYRGSDIQYF. In DNA, the CDR3 is TGTGCCACCAGTGATAGCTACAGGGGCTCAGATATTCAGTATTTC.

The sample holds a few counts of this clonotype. The V call is TRBV6-1, the J call TRBJ2-7, with D maybe TRBD1 (5 bases). The V end was cut by 7 bases, the J end by 0 bases, with 13 bases between. From germline, CDR1 is MNHNS and CDR2 SASEGT. This CDR3 comprises 14 residues. CDR3: CASTLDRNSYEQYF. CDR3 nucleotides: TGTGCCAGCACCCTAGACAGAAACTCCTACGAGCAGTACTTC.

Turning to this clonotype: One end of the junction does not line up with germline, which may come from a read error. V and J are TRBV27 and TRBJ2-4; tentative D call: TRBD1 (5 bases). CDR3 length equals 15 residues. The V gene's germline CDR1 is MNHEY and CDR2 SMNVEV (reference sequence). The CDR3 DNA reads as TGTGCCCGCAGCTTGGGGCGGTCTGCGAAAAATATTCAGTACTTC. It codes for CARSLGRSAKNIQYF.

V is TRBV6-1 and J is TRBJ2-5; TRBD1 is a possible D gene (6 bases). V shed 6 bases and J shed 5 bases, with 22 bases lying between them. Germline CDR1 reads MNHNS; CDR2 reads SASEGT. There are 16 residues in the CDR3. Here the CDR3 reads CASREQSGAGGETQYF. Here the CDR3 DNA reads TGTGCCAGCAGGGAACAATCAGGGGCGGGTGGCGAGACCCAGTACTTC.

This clonotype came up many times. V and J are TRBV6-1 and TRBJ2-1; D may be TRBD1 (5 bases). Matching the DNA end better, TRBJ2-7 makes the J call doubtful. The CDR3 runs to 12 residues. Germline-derived CDR1 and CDR2 are MNHNS and SASEGT. The chain's CDR3 is CASSQDISEQYF. Written as DNA, the CDR3 is TGTGCCAGCAGTCAGGACATAAGCGAGCAGTACTTC.

The J gene is TRBJ1-2, the V gene TRBV4-3, with D uncertain. Trimming pared 0 bases from V and 7 bases from J, leaving 15 bases between. The CDR3 has 15 amino acids. Germline V gene data show CDR1 as LGHNA and CDR2 as YSLEER. CDR3 DNA sequence: TGCGCCAGCAGCCAAGAGGGGATCCCCCCTCCTGGCTACACCTTC. Translated: CASSQEGIPPPGYTF.

Turning to this clonotype: The junction and the germline gene differ at one end; a read error may be behind it. This sequence joins TRBV6-1 and TRBJ2-6, with D perhaps matching TRBD2 (5 bases). The germline gives CDR1 MNHNS, CDR2 SASEGT. The CDR3 runs 17 residues. CDR3 residues: CASGCGRGPPGAYVQNF. In nucleotides, the CDR3 is TGTGCCAGTGGCTGCGGGCGAGGACCCCCGGGCGCCTACGTGCAGAATTTC.

This clonotype came up a few times. This sequence joins TRBV6-1 and TRBJ2-3, with D unclear. Germline CDR1 is MNHNS and CDR2 is SASEGT. This CDR3 comprises 11 residues. The V end lost 5 bases, the J end lost 3 bases, and 3 bases lay between the germline ends. The DNA of the CDR3 is TGTGCCAGCAGTAGGACAGATACGCAGTATTTT. This sequence encodes CASSRTDTQYF.